This is a list of T cell receptor beta chains from one sample in a study of Graves' ophthalmopathy and Graves' hyperthyroidism. TCRdb re-called the multiplex PCR reads with MiXCR, one entry per CDR3 protein. Among 210,000 or so distinct CDR3 sequences, roughly 27% were seen once, and the ten largest hold approximately 9.6%. Sample: peripheral blood. These receptors were taken from a man aged 45-65 years with Graves' ophthalmopathy. Both conserved end residues are part of each CDR3. The D gene is left open where the match is weak. Not all rows give a size; the values are once, few, many and, for expanded clones, a class.

cdr3_aa | cdr3_nt | j_call | clone_size | v_call | cdr3_length | d_call
CASSVGSGLNSYEQYF | TGTGCCAGCAGCGTAGGTTCGGGACTTAACTCCTACGAGCAGTACTTC | TRBJ2-7 | many | TRBV9 | 16 | .
CASTGDTWNTEAFF | TGTGCCAGCACCGGGGACACCTGGAACACTGAAGCTTTCTTT | TRBJ1-1 | once | TRBV12-3/TRBV12-4 | 14 | .
CASSQETGGLTF | TGCGCCAGCAGCCAAGAGACAGGGGGCCTCACCTTC | TRBJ1-2 | many | TRBV4-3 | 12 | TRBD1
CASSFRGSGEPQHF | TGTGCCAGCAGTTTTCGCGGGTCCGGGGAGCCCCAGCATTTT | TRBJ1-5 | . | TRBV12-3/TRBV12-4 | 14 | .
CASSSRTVIQETQYF | TGTGCCAGCAGTTCCCGAACGGTCATCCAAGAGACCCAGTACTTC | TRBJ2-5 | few | TRBV6-5 | 15 | .
CASKSPGRTYEQYF | TGTGCCAGCAAAAGTCCAGGACGGACCTACGAGCAGTACTTC | TRBJ2-7 | many | TRBV28 | 14 | .
CASSLKGQSGEQYF | TGCGCCAGCAGCTTGAAAGGCCAGTCCGGCGAGCAGTACTTC | TRBJ2-7 | once | TRBV5-1 | 14 | .
CASSEWGGGVGWPQHF | TGTGCCAGCAGTGAATGGGGAGGTGGGGTAGGTTGGCCCCAGCATTTT | TRBJ1-5 | . | TRBV6-1 | 16 | .
CASSIDPGIQPQHF | TGTGCCAGTAGTATAGACCCAGGGATCCAGCCCCAGCATTTT | TRBJ1-5 | many | TRBV19 | 14 | .
CASSYSLTPYEQYF | TGTGCCAGCAGTTACTCCCTAACCCCCTACGAGCAGTACTTC | TRBJ2-7 | many | TRBV6-6 | 14 | .
CASSQSGAYEQYF | TGCGCCAGCAGCCAATCGGGAGCCTACGAGCAGTACTTC | TRBJ2-7 | many | TRBV4-1 | 13 | .
CASSLGAEQETQYF | TGTGCCAGCAGCCTGGGGGCAGAGCAAGAGACCCAGTACTTC | TRBJ2-5 | many | TRBV12-3/TRBV12-4 | 14 | .
CASSGGGAKNIQYF | TGTGCCAGCAGCGGAGGGGGGGCCAAAAACATTCAGTACTTC | TRBJ2-4 | . | TRBV7-2 | 14 | .
CASTQGVPAIMNTEAFF | TGTGCCAGCACCCAAGGGGTACCAGCCATTATGAACACTGAAGCTTTCTTT | TRBJ1-1 | many | TRBV12-3/TRBV12-4 | 17 | .
CASNRGGRGWDEQYF | TGTGCCAGCAACCGAGGAGGACGGGGTTGGGACGAGCAGTACTTC | TRBJ2-7 | many | TRBV6-5 | 15 | .
CASSNGQVMNTEAFF | TGCGCCAGCAGCAATGGACAGGTCATGAACACTGAAGCTTTCTTT | TRBJ1-1 | many | TRBV5-1 | 15 | TRBD1
CASTPGLAVSWQYF | TGCGCCAGCACCCCGGGACTAGCTGTTTCTTGGCAGTACTTC | TRBJ2-7 | many | TRBV5-1 | 14 | TRBD2
CAFLRGADGYTF | TGTGCCTTCCTGAGGGGGGCGGATGGCTACACCTTC | TRBJ1-2 | many | TRBV30 | 12 | .
CASSPGSEGTYEQYF | TGTGCCAGCAGCCCAGGATCAGAGGGCACCTACGAGCAGTACTTC | TRBJ2-7 | many | TRBV11-2 | 15 | .
CATSRWSDPWDTEAFF | TGTGCCACCTCCCGGTGGAGTGATCCCTGGGACACTGAAGCTTTCTTT | TRBJ1-1 | . | TRBV28 | 16 | .
CASSSGRGGYEQYF | TGTGCCAGCAGTTCAGGCCGGGGGGGCTACGAGCAGTACTTC | TRBJ2-7 | many | TRBV27 | 14 | TRBD2
CASSSGPNTEAFF | TGTGCCAGCAGCTCCGGACCGAACACTGAAGCTTTCTTT | TRBJ1-1 | many | TRBV9 | 13 | .
CSARKGDSRSGANVLTF | TGCAGTGCTAGAAAGGGGGACTCCCGCTCTGGGGCCAACGTCCTGACTTTC | TRBJ2-6 | many | TRBV20-1 | 17 | .
CAIKGLSKGTGELFF | TGTGCCATCAAGGGACTGTCCAAAGGCACCGGGGAGCTGTTTTTT | TRBJ2-2 | many | TRBV10-3 | 15 | .
CASSPGSGGEGQPQHF | TGTGCCAGCAGCCCCGGGAGCGGGGGCGAGGGTCAGCCCCAGCATTTT | TRBJ1-5 | . | TRBV11-2 | 16 | .
CAISDRGQGTAKNIQYF | TGTGCCATCAGTGACCGAGGACAGGGGACAGCCAAAAACATTCAGTACTTC | TRBJ2-4 | many | TRBV10-3 | 17 | TRBD1
CASRNGDMNTEAFF | TGTGCCAGCCGTAACGGAGACATGAACACTGAAGCTTTCTTT | TRBJ1-1 | . | TRBV7-8 | 14 | .
CASHKSGGGTEAFF | TGTGCCAGCCACAAAAGCGGGGGGGGCACTGAAGCTTTCTTT | TRBJ1-1 | many | TRBV6-2/TRBV6-3 | 14 | .
CATSRDRGGAETQYF | TGTGCCACCAGCAGAGATCGAGGAGGGGCAGAGACCCAGTACTTC | TRBJ2-5 | many | TRBV15 | 15 | .
CASTPGGGESYEQYF | TGTGCCAGCACCCCCGGGGGGGGGGAATCCTACGAGCAGTACTTC | TRBJ2-7 | many | TRBV7-2 | 15 | TRBD2
CASSQSLRTGSTDTQYF | TGTGCCAGCAGCCAGTCTCTTCGGACAGGGAGCACAGATACGCAGTATTTT | TRBJ2-3 | once | TRBV11-1 | 17 | TRBD1
CASSPGLASHEQYF | TGTGCCAGTAGTCCCGGACTAGCCTCGCACGAGCAGTACTTC | TRBJ2-7 | . | TRBV19 | 14 | TRBD2
CSVEGGQVYVGYTF | TGCAGCGTTGAAGGCGGACAGGTTTATGTAGGCTACACCTTC | TRBJ1-2 | many | TRBV29-1 | 14 | TRBD1
CASSSSPGQGHYEQYF | TGCGCCAGCAGCTCCTCCCCGGGACAGGGGCACTACGAGCAGTACTTC | TRBJ2-7 | many | TRBV4-1 | 16 | TRBD1
CATSSLGDAYEQYF | TGTGCCACCAGCAGCTTAGGGGACGCCTACGAGCAGTACTTC | TRBJ2-7 | . | TRBV15 | 14 | .
CASRPGQGGSPLHF | TGTGCCAGCAGACCGGGACAGGGAGGCTCACCCCTCCACTTT | TRBJ1-6 | . | TRBV6-2/TRBV6-3 | 14 | TRBD1
CASSYGTGVTYEQYF | TGTGCCAGCAGTTATGGGACAGGGGTAACCTACGAGCAGTACTTC | TRBJ2-7 | . | TRBV6-5 | 15 | TRBD1
CASSLVVPSEETQYF | TGTGCCAGCAGCTTAGTAGTACCCTCGGAGGAGACCCAGTACTTC | TRBJ2-5 | many | TRBV7-9 | 15 | .
CASSLWASGSNEQYF | TGTGCCAGCAGTTTATGGGCTAGCGGGAGTAACGAGCAGTACTTC | TRBJ2-7 | many | TRBV28 | 15 | TRBD2
CASSLLPGAGSDSDEQYF | TGTGCCAGCAGCCTACTCCCAGGGGCCGGGAGCGACAGCGACGAGCAGTACTTC | TRBJ2-7 | many | TRBV6-2/TRBV6-3 | 18 | .